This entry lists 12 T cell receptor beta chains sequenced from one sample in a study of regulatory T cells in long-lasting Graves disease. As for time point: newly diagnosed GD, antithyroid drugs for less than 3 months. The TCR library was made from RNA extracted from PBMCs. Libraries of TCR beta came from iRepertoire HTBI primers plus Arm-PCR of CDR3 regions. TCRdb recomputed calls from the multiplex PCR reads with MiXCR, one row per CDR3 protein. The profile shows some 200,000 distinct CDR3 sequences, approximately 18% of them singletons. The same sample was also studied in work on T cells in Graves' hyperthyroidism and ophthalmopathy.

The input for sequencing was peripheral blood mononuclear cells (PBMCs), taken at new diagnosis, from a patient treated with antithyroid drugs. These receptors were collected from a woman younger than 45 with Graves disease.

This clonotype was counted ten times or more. In DNA form, the CDR3 reads TGCGCCAGCCAGCCCAGGGGGGACACCGGGGAGCTGTTTTTT. Translation gives CASQPRGDTGELFF. The rearrangement joins TRBV5-1 to TRBJ2-2; tentative D call: TRBD1 (7 bases). Germline values: CDR1 SGHRS, CDR2 YFSETQ. Trimming pared 7 bases from V and 3 bases from J, leaving 13 bases between. This CDR3 comprises 14 residues.

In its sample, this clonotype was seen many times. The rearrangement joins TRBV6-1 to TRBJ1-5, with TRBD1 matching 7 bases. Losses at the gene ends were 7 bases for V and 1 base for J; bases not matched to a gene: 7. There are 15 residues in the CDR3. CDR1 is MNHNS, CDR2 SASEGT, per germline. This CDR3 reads CASKGASVSNQPQHF. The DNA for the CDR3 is TGTGCCAGCAAGGGGGCGTCCGTCAGCAATCAGCCCCAGCATTTT.

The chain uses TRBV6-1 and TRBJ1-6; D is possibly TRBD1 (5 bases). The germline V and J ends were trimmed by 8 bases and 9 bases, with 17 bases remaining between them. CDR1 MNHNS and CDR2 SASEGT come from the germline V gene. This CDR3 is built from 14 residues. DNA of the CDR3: TGTGCCAGCGGGGCGGGTGTTTACGGTTCACCCCTCCACTTT. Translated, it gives CASGAGVYGSPLHF.

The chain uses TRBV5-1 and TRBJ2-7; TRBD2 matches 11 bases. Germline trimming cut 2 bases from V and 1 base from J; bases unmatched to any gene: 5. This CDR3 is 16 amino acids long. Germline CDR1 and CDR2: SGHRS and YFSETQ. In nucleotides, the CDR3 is TGCGCCAGCAGCTTCGGACTAGCGGGTCTTTCCTACGAGCAGTACTTC. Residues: CASSFGLAGLSYEQYF.

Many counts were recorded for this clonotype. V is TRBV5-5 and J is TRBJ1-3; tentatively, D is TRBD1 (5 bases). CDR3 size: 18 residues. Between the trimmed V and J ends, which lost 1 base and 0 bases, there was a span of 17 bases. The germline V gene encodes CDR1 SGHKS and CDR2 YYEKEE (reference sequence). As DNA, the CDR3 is TGTGCCAGCAGCTTGATCCCCTCGGGGGACCACTCTGGAAACACCATATATTTT. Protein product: CASSLIPSGDHSGNTIYF.

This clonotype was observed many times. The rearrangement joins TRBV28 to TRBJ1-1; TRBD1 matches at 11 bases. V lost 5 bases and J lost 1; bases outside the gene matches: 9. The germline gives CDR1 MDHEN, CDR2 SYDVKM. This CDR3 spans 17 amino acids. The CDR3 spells CASSTTGTGGPNTEAFF. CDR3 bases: TGTGCCAGCAGTACAACCGGGACAGGGGGACCGAACACTGAAGCTTTCTTT.

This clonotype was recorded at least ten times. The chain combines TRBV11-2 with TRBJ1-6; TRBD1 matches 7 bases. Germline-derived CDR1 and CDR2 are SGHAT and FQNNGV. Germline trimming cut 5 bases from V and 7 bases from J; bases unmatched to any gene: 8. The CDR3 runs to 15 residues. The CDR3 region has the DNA TGTGCCAGCAGCCCACCCGGGACAGAGAATTCACCCCTCCACTTT. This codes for CASSPPGTENSPLHF.

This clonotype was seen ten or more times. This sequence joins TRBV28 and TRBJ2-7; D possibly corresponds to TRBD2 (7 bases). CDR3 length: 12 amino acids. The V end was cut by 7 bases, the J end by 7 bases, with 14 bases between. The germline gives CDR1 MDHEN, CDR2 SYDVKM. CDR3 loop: CASKAGAEEQYF. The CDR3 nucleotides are TGTGCCAGCAAGGCGGGGGCAGAGGAGCAGTACTTC. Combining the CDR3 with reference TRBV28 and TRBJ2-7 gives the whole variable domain DVKVTQSSRYLVKRTGEKVFLECVQDMDHENMFWYRQDPGLGLRLIYFSYDVKMKEKGDIPEGYSVSREKKERFSLILESASTNQTSMYLCASKAGAEEQYFGPGTRLTVT.

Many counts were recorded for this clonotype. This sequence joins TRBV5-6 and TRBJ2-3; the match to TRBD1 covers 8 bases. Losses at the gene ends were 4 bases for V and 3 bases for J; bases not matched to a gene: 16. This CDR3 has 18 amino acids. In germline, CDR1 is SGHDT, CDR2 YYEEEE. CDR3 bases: TGTGCCAGCAGCCAGGGGGCTACCCTCTCCCCCGGTACAGATACGCAGTATTTT. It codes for CASSQGATLSPGTDTQYF.

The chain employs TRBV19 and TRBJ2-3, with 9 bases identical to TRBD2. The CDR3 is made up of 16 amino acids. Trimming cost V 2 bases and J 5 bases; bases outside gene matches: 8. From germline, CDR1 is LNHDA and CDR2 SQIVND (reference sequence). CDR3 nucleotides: TGTGCCAGTAGTATATTTGCGGGAGGGCTAGGAGATACGCAGTATTTT. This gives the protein CASSIFAGGLGDTQYF. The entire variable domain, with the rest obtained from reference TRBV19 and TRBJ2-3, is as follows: DGGITQSPKYLFRKEGQNVTLSCEQNLNHDAMYWYRQDPGQGLRLIYYSQIVNDFQKGDIAEGYSVSREKKESFPLTVTSAQKNPTAFYLCASSIFAGGLGDTQYFGPGTRLTVL.

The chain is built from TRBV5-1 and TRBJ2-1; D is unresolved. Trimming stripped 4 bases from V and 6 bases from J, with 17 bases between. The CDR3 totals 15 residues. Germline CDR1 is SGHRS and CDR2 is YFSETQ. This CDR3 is CASSPILGEINEQFF. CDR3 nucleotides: TGCGCCAGCAGCCCAATATTGGGTGAGATCAATGAGCAGTTCTTC.

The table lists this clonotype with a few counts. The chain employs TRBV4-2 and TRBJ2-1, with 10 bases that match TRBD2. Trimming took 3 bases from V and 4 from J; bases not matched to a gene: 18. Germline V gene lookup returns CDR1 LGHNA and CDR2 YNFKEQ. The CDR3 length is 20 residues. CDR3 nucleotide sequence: TGTGCCAGCAGCCACCTAGGGGCTAGCGGGGGCTTGGTGTATTACAATGAGCAGTTCTTC. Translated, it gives CASSHLGASGGLVYYNEQFF.